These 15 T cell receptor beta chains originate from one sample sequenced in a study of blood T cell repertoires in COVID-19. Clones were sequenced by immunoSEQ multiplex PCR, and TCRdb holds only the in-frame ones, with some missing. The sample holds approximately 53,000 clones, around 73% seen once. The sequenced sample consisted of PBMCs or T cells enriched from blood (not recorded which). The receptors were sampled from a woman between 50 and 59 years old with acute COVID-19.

The CDR3: CATKEQVEAFF. The CDR3 coding sequence is TGTGCCACTAAAGAACAGGTTGAAGCTTTCTTT. The rearrangement links TRBV2 to TRBJ1-1, with D possibly TRBD1 on 5 matching bases. V was clipped by 10 bases and J by 7 bases, with 13 bases between them. The CDR3 sequence is 11 residues long. Germline loops: CDR1 SNHLY, CDR2 FYNNEI.

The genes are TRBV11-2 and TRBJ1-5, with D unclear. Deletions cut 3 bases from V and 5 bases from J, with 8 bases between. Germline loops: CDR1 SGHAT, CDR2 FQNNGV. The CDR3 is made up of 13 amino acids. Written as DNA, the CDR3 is TGTGCCAGCAGCTTTTTTCCGGATCAGCCCCAGCATTTT. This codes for CASSFFPDQPQHF.

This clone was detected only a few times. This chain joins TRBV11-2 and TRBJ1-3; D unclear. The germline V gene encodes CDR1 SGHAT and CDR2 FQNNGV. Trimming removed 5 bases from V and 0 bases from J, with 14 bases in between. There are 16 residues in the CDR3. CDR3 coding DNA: TGTGCCAGCAGCACGAGGAGGAGGACCTCTGGAAACACCATATATTTT. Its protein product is CASSTRRRTSGNTIYF.

The CDR3 sequence is CASSPGRADEQYF. DNA for the CDR3: TGTGCCAGCTCACCAGGCAGGGCGGACGAGCAGTACTTC. This chain joins TRBV18 and TRBJ2-7, with D possibly TRBD1 on 5 matching bases. Trimming removed 2 bases at V and 5 bases at J, with 10 bases between. The germline gives CDR1 KGHSH, CDR2 LQKENI. This CDR3 region has 13 residues.

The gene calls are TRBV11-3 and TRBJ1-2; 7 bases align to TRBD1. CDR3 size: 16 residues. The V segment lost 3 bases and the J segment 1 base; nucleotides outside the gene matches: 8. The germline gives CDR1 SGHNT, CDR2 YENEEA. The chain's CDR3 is CASSFGTQGVNYGYTF. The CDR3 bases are TGTGCCAGCAGCTTTGGGACCCAGGGGGTTAACTATGGCTACACCTTC.

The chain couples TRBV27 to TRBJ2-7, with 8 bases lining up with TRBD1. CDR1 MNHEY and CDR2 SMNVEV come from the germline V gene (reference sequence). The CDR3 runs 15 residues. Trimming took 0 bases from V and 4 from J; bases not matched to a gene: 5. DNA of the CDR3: TGTGCCAGCAGTTTATCCGACAGGGGACCTTACGAGCAGTACTTC. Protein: CASSLSDRGPYEQYF.

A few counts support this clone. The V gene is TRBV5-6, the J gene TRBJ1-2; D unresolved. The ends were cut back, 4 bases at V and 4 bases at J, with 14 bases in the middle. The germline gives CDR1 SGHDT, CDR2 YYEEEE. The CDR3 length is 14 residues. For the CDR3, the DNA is TGTGCCAGCAGCCACAGACCCAACCGCTATGGCTACACCTTC. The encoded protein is CASSHRPNRYGYTF.

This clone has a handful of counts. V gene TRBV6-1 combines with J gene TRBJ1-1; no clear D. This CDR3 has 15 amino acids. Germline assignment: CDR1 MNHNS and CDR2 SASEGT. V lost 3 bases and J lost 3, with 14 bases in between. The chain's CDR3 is CASSDRGIADTEAFF. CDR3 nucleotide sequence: TGTGCCAGCAGTGACCGGGGAATCGCGGACACTGAAGCTTTCTTT.

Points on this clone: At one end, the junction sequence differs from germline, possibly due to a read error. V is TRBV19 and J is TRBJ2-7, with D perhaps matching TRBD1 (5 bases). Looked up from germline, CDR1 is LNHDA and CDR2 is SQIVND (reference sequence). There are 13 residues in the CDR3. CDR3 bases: TGTGCCAGTAGTTTAGACAGTGAATTGCAGCAGTACTTC. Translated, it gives CASSLDSELQQYF.

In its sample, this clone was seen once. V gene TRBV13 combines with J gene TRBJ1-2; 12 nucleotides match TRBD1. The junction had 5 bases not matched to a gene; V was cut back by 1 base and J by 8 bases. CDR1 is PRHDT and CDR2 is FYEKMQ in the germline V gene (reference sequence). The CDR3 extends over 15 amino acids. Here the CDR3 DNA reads TGTGCCAGCAGCTTAGTGGGACAGGGGGCGGAGGGCTACACCTTC. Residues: CASSLVGQGAEGYTF.

In DNA form, the CDR3 reads TGTGCCACCAGCGGTCTCGGACAGGGCGATTTCTATGGCTACACCTTC. This sequence encodes CATSGLGQGDFYGYTF. V usage is TRBV15 and J usage is TRBJ1-2; 8 bases line up with TRBD1. The ends lost 5 bases at V and 4 bases at J; junction bases unmatched: 12. Germline lookup yields CDR1 LNHNV and CDR2 YYDKDF (reference sequence). The CDR3 spans 16 residues.

The CDR3 DNA is TGTGCCAGCAGCTTACGACAGGGGGCGGCGGGCTATGGCTACACCTTC. It encodes CASSLRQGAAGYGYTF. The chain employs TRBV7-2 and TRBJ1-2; 10 nucleotides line up with TRBD1. V shed 2 bases and J 4 bases; nucleotides not matched to a gene: 7. CDR3 length: 16 amino acids. CDR1 SGHTA and CDR2 FQGNSA come from the germline V gene.

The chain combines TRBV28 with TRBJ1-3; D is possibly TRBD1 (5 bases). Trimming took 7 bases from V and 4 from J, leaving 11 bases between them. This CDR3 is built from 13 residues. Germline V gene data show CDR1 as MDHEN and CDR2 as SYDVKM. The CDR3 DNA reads TGTGCCAGCAATGGGGCCTACGGAAACACCATATATTTT. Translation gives CASNGAYGNTIYF.

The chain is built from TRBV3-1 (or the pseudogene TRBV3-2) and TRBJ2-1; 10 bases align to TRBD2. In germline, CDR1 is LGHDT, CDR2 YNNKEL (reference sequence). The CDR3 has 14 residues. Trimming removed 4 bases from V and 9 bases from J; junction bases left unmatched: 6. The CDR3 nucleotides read TGTGCCAGCAGCCCCTCTAGCGGGGGCGGTGAGCAGTTCTTC. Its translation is CASSPSSGGGEQFF.

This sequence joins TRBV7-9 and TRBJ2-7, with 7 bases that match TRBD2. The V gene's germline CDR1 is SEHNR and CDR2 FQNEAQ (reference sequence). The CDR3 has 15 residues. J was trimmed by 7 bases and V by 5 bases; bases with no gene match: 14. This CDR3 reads CASSPTGGLREEQYF. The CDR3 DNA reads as TGTGCCAGCAGCCCAACGGGGGGACTAAGGGAAGAGCAGTACTTC.